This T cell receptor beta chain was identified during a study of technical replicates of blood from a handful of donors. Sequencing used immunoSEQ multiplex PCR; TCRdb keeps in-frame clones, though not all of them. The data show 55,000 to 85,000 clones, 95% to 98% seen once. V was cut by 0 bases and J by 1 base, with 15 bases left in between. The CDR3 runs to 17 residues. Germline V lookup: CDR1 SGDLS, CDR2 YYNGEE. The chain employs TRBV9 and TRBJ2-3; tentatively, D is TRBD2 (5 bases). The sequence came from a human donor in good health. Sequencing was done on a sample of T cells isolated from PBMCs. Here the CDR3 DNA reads TGTGCCAGCAGCGTAGCTCCGGGGTCCTCGGGCACAGATACGCAGTATTTT. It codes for CASSVAPGSSGTDTQYF.